These T cell receptor beta chains were read from a single sample in a study of cytomegalovirus exposure and HLA in healthy donors. The method was immunoSEQ multiplex PCR; TCRdb's version includes in-frame clones alone and lacks a portion of them. The sample includes some 89,000 clones, about 85% of them seen just once. Material for sequencing was PBMCs. Source of these receptors: a man in his forties in good health and CMV-seropositive. The conserved cysteine and the conserved F or W are not part of the CDR3 here. The size field is filled for only some rows; it gives once, few, many or a size class.

V gene,clone size,J gene,CDR3 protein
TRBV6-5,NA,TRBJ2-7,ASSLRGYEQY
TRBV6-1,medium-sized,TRBJ1-4,ASSLGTVNEKLF
TRBV7-9,few,TRBJ2-7,ASSLVPSGSYEQY
TRBV6-1,NA,TRBJ2-3,ASNSGTGDTDTQY
TRBV30,few,TRBJ1-3,AWSGDLGSGNTIY
TRBV11-3,few,TRBJ2-7,ASSGGTGNGEQY
TRBV28,NA,TRBJ2-4,ASSFPGTVAKNIQY
TRBV11-2,NA,TRBJ1-3,ASSTDSSSGNTIY
TRBV28,NA,TRBJ1-6,ASTHTRQANSPLH
TRBV7-9,NA,TRBJ2-7,ASSLGQGAGEQY
TRBV19,NA,TRBJ1-6,ASSIDIGDTGSPLH
TRBV9,NA,TRBJ2-5,ASSVQGMSETQY
TRBV7-7,NA,TRBJ2-5,ASSFGLAARTQY
TRBV6-5,NA,TRBJ1-5,ASRAGGSQPQH
TRBV7-9,NA,TRBJ1-1,ASSSPGHFGAF
TRBV21-1,NA,TRBJ1-1,ASSKSYLVGAANTEAF
TRBV7-9,NA,TRBJ1-1,ASDREGTEAF
TRBV5-5,NA,TRBJ2-1,ASSLLAQTGTFNEQF
TRBV6-1,NA,TRBJ2-2,ASTMDRGHTGELF
TRBV10-2,NA,TRBJ2-2,ASTRTANTGELF
TRBV6-6,NA,TRBJ1-5,ASTPGMAARSQPQH
TRBV30,NA,TRBJ1-2,AWSGQLHANYGYT
TRBV5-1,NA,TRBJ1-2,ASSFLGGDSYGYT
TRBV7-8,NA,TRBJ2-3,ASSLGTSDTQY
TRBV10-2,NA,TRBJ2-7,ASIGTGGEQY
TRBV14,few,TRBJ2-7,ASSDFYEQY
TRBV28,NA,TRBJ2-7,ASSRAGASFYEQY
TRBV27,NA,TRBJ2-1,ASTPAGGLYNEQF
TRBV19,once,TRBJ2-1,ATNEPGSRGNEQF
TRBV28,NA,TRBJ1-4,ASSMRTGGNEKLF
TRBV13,NA,NA,ASSHLQTDRDYEQY
TRBV4-1,NA,TRBJ2-1,ASSPTSGRAPGLYNEQF
TRBV2,NA,TRBJ2-7,ASSEAGQGSYEQY
TRBV5-1,NA,TRBJ2-1,ASSLVGTGEQF
TRBV5-4,NA,TRBJ2-5,ASSTDRDFLGTQY
TRBV2,NA,TRBJ1-4,ASRFPGTGYEKLF
TRBV7-2,NA,TRBJ2-7,ASSTRTSGRYEQY
TRBV7-9,NA,TRBJ1-4,ASSRPGQANEKLF
TRBV12-5,NA,TRBJ2-7,ASGLNPAGGRYEQY
TRBV6-5,NA,TRBJ2-1,ASSYYGLAGSEQF
TRBV15,NA,TRBJ1-6,ATSWSRGSNSPLH
TRBV5-1,NA,TRBJ2-5,ASSLPGGTQY
TRBV5-1,NA,TRBJ2-5,ASSLGPRDSDGQTQY
TRBV5-4,NA,TRBJ2-6,ASSTTSGSFGANVLT
TRBV6-1,few,TRBJ2-2,ASKGQGYTGELF
TRBV5-1,NA,TRBJ2-5,ASSLARETQY
TRBV6-5,NA,TRBJ2-7,ASSYSITGGYEQY
TRBV9,once,TRBJ2-2,ASSVPSGELF
TRBV5-1,NA,TRBJ2-7,ASSAGTGGVYEQY
TRBV27,once,TRBJ2-7,ASSLAGTTYEQY
TRBV19,few,TRBJ1-5,ASSKGANNQPQH
TRBV5-1,NA,TRBJ1-3,ASSLVAGAGNTIY
TRBV5-1,NA,TRBJ2-1,ASSLGSLAGGRNEQF
TRBV27,NA,TRBJ2-3,ASSTAGTKQY
TRBV2,NA,TRBJ2-5,ASSVRDRVYQETQY